This TCR beta chain was obtained from a study of T cells in Graves' hyperthyroidism and ophthalmopathy. This clonotype occurred a few times. The CDR3 is made up of 15 amino acids. V was clipped by 9 bases and J by 0 bases; unmatched bases: 7. In germline, CDR1 is LNHDA, CDR2 SQIVND (reference sequence). TCR beta CDR3 sequences were amplified from RNA transcripts. The TCR CDR3 first-round RT-PCR relied on the HTBI primer set. In TCRdb, the multiplex PCR reads were re-called with MiXCR into one record per CDR3 protein. The repertoire holds about 420,000 distinct CDR3 sequences, with roughly 15% as singletons.

Sequencing was done on a sample of blood. The TCR originated in a woman between 18 and 29 years old with Graves' hyperthyroidism. The rearrangement joins TRBV19 to TRBJ1-1; 10 nucleotides align to TRBD1. The CDR3 reads CASRDRGNMNTEAFF. CDR3 bases: TGTGCCAGCCGGGACAGGGGTAACATGAACACTGAAGCTTTCTTT.